This is a list of T cell receptor beta chains from one sample in a study of blood T cell repertoires in COVID-19. Profiling relied on immunoSEQ multiplex PCR, and the TCRdb table lists in-frame clones only, not all of them. Of 97,000 or so clones in the sample, over 85% were seen once. Sequencing used peripheral blood. Every receptor here comes from a woman in her forties or fifties with COVID-19, enrolled during active disease. Each CDR3 is given with its conserved first and last residue. The D gene is left open where the match is weak. Only part of the rows carry a size: once, few, many, or a class if the clone is expanded.

J: TRBJ1-4
D: TRBD1
size: -
V: TRBV19
DNA: TGTGCCAGTAGGGCCAACAGGGGAAGGGAGGAAAAACTGTTTTTT
CDR3: CASRANRGREEKLFF

J: TRBJ2-7
D: -
size: -
V: TRBV7-2
DNA: TGTGCCAGCAGCCTGGGACTTCCTGCCTACGAGCAGTACTTC
CDR3: CASSLGLPAYEQYF

J: TRBJ2-5
D: TRBD2
size: -
V: TRBV5-4
DNA: TGTGCCAGCAGCTTGAAAACGAGCGGGGGGGCTGAGACCCAGTACTTC
CDR3: CASSLKTSGGAETQYF

J: TRBJ2-1
D: -
size: -
V: TRBV6-1
DNA: TGTGCCAGCAGTGAAGCGCCGGGGTATGAGCAGTTCTTC
CDR3: CASSEAPGYEQFF

J: TRBJ1-1
D: -
size: once
V: TRBV13
DNA: TGTGCCAGCAGCTTAGATGCAGGGGCTGAAGCTTTCTTT
CDR3: CASSLDAGAEAFF

J: TRBJ2-1
D: -
size: -
V: TRBV11-1
DNA: TGTGCCAGCAGCCCATCAGGGGGGAATGAGCAGTTCTTC
CDR3: CASSPSGGNEQFF

J: TRBJ1-5
D: -
size: once
V: TRBV19
DNA: TGTGCCAGTAGTACGTCGCGGGGGGTCGGCCCAGCACCCCAGCATTTT
CDR3: CASSTSRGVGPAPQHF

J: TRBJ1-2
D: -
size: -
V: TRBV10-3
DNA: TGTGCCATCAGCGAGGACTTAAACTATGGCTACACCTTC
CDR3: CAISEDLNYGYTF

J: TRBJ1-5
D: TRBD1
size: -
V: TRBV7-9
DNA: TGTGCCAGCAGTTCGACAGGGGGCCCAGAATGGCAGCCCCAGCATTTT
CDR3: CASSSTGGPEWQPQHF

J: TRBJ1-2
D: TRBD1
size: -
V: TRBV12-3/TRBV12-4
DNA: TGTGCCAGCAGGACAGACAGGGTCGGGGGCTACACCTTC
CDR3: CASRTDRVGGYTF

J: TRBJ1-2
D: TRBD1
size: -
V: TRBV6-6
DNA: TGTGCCAGCAGTTACTCAAAAGAGGGACAGGGCGATGGCTACACCTTC
CDR3: CASSYSKEGQGDGYTF

J: TRBJ2-1
D: -
size: -
V: TRBV29-1
DNA: TGCAGCGTTCTACACCGGTGGGCTTATGAGCAGTTCTTC
CDR3: CSVLHRWAYEQFF

J: TRBJ1-5
D: -
size: -
V: TRBV27
DNA: TGTGCCAGCAGTTTGACAGCTTATCAGCCCCAGCATTTT
CDR3: CASSLTAYQPQHF

J: TRBJ2-3
D: TRBD2
size: -
V: TRBV5-6
DNA: TGTGCCAGCAGCTTGCCGGGACTAGCGGGAGCAGATACGCAGTATTTT
CDR3: CASSLPGLAGADTQYF

J: TRBJ2-5
D: -
size: -
V: TRBV12-3/TRBV12-4
DNA: TGTGCCAGCAGTTCGAGAATGTGGGAGACCCAGTACTTC
CDR3: CASSSRMWETQYF

J: TRBJ2-2
D: TRBD1
size: -
V: TRBV28
DNA: TGTGCCACTCGGGACAGAAAGAACACCGGGGAGCTGTTTTTT
CDR3: CATRDRKNTGELFF

J: TRBJ2-3
D: TRBD2
size: -
V: TRBV30
DNA: TGTGCCTGGAGTGGTTGGACTAGCGGAAGCACAGATACGCAGTATTTT
CDR3: CAWSGWTSGSTDTQYF

J: TRBJ1-6
D: TRBD1
size: -
V: TRBV4-3
DNA: TGCGCCAGCAGCCAAGGGACAGGGTTTAATTCACCCCTCCACTTT
CDR3: CASSQGTGFNSPLHF

J: TRBJ1-1
D: TRBD1
size: -
V: TRBV28
DNA: TGTGCCAGCAGTTTATGGGACAGGGTGTCTTTCTTT
CDR3: CASSLWDRVSFF

J: TRBJ1-3
D: -
size: -
V: TRBV5-1
DNA: TGCGCCAGCAGCTTGTCGGGGTCCTCTGGAAACACCATATATTTT
CDR3: CASSLSGSSGNTIYF

J: TRBJ2-1
D: TRBD2
size: -
V: TRBV4-1
DNA: TGCGCCAGCAGCCTAGCGGGGGCAGACAATGAGCAGTTCTTC
CDR3: CASSLAGADNEQFF

J: TRBJ1-2
D: TRBD1
size: -
V: TRBV2
DNA: TGTGCCAGCAGTGACGGGGACAGGGTGAGAAAGGACTATGGCTACACCTTC
CDR3: CASSDGDRVRKDYGYTF

J: TRBJ2-2
D: -
size: -
V: TRBV15
DNA: TGTGCCACCAGCAGGGGCCACAGGGCGAACACCGGGGAGCTGTTTTTT
CDR3: CATSRGHRANTGELFF

J: TRBJ1-1
D: TRBD1
size: once
V: TRBV5-5
DNA: TGTGCCAGCAGCTGGACAGGGTTGAACACTGAAGCTTTCTTT
CDR3: CASSWTGLNTEAFF

J: TRBJ1-1
D: -
size: -
V: TRBV27
DNA: TGTGCCAGCAGTTTAGAGTTCGGTGGTACTGAAGCTTTCTTT
CDR3: CASSLEFGGTEAFF

J: TRBJ2-3
D: -
size: -
V: TRBV12-5
DNA: TGTGCTAGTGGTTTGGTACCAGACTTCACAGATACGCAGTATTTT
CDR3: CASGLVPDFTDTQYF